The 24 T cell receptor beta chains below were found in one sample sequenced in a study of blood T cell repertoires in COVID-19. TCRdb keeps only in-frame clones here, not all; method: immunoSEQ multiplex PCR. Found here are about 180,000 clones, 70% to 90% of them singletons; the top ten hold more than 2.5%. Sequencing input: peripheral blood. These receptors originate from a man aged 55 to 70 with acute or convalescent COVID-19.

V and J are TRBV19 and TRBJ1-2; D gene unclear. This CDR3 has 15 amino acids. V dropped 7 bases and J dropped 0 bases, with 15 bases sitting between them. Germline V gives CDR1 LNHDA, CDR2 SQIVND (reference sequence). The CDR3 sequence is CASKSQSVANYGYTF. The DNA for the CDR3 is TGTGCCAGTAAATCCCAATCCGTAGCTAACTATGGCTACACCTTC.

The CDR3 nucleotides read TGTGCCAGCAGTTTTTGGAGGGGCGCAACTAATGAAAAACTGTTTTTT. Translation gives CASSFWRGATNEKLFF. This chain uses TRBV28 with TRBJ1-4; a weak D match, TRBD1 (5 bases). Germline V gene sequence: CDR1 MDHEN, CDR2 SYDVKM. The V gene lost 3 bases and the J gene lost 0 bases, with 11 bases spanning the gap. The CDR3 has 16 amino acids.

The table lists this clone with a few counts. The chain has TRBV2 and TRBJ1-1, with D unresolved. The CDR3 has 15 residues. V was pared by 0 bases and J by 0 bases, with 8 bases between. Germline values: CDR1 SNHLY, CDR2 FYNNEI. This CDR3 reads CASSEARRMNTEAFF. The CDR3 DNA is TGTGCCAGCAGTGAAGCGCGCCGTATGAACACTGAAGCTTTCTTT.

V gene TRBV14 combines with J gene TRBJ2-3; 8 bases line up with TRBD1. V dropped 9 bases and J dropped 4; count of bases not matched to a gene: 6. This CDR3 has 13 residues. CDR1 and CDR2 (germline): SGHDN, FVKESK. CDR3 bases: TGTGCCAGTAAAGCAGGGGGCGCAGATACGCAGTATTTT. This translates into CASKAGGADTQYF.

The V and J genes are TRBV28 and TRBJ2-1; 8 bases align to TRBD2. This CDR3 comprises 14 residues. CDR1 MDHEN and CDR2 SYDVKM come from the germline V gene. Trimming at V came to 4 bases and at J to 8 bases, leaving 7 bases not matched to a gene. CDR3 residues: CASSSGTSMDEQFF. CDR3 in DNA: TGTGCCAGCAGTTCCGGGACTAGTATGGATGAGCAGTTCTTC.

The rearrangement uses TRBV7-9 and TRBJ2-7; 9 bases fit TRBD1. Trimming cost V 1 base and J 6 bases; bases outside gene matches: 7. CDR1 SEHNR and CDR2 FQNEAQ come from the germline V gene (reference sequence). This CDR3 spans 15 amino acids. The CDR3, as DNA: TGTGCCAGCAGCTTAGGTGGGGACAGGGTGGCCGAGCAGTACTTC. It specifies CASSLGGDRVAEQYF.

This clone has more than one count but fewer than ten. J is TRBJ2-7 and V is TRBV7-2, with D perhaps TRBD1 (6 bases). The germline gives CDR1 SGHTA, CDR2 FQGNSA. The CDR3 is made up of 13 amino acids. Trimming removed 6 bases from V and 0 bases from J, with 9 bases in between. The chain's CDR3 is CASRTTGSYEQYF. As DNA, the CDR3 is TGTGCCAGCAGAACGACAGGCTCCTACGAGCAGTACTTC.

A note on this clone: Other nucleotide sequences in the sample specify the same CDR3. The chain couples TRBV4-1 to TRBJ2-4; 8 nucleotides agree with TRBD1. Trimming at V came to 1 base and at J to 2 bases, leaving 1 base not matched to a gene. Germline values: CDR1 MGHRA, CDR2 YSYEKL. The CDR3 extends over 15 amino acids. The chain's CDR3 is CASSQGQGTKNIQYF. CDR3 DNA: TGCGCCAGCAGCCAAGGACAGGGGACCAAAAACATTCAGTACTTC.

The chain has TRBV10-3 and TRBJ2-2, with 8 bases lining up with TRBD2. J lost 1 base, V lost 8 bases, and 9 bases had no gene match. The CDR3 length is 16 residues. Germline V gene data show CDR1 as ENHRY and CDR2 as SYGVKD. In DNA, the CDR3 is TGTGCCATCCGGAGCGGGAGAGAAATGAACACCGGGGAGCTGTTTTTT. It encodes CAIRSGREMNTGELFF.

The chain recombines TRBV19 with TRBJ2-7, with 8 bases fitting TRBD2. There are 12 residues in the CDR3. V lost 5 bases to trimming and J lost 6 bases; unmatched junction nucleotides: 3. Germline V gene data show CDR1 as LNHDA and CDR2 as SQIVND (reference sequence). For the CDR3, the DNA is TGTGCCAGTAGTTCGGGGGGGGCCGAGCAGTACTTC. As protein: CASSSGGAEQYF.

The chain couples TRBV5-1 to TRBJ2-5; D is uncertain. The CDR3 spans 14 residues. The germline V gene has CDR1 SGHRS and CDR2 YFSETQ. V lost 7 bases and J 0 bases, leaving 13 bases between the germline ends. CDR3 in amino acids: CASASRVYQETQYF. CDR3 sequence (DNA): TGCGCCAGCGCAAGCCGGGTGTACCAAGAGACCCAGTACTTC. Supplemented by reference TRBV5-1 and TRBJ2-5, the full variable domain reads KAGVTQTPRYLIKTRGQQVTLSCSPISGHRSVSWYQQTPGQGLQFLFEYFSETQRNKGNFPGRFSGRQFSNSRSEMNVSTLELGDSALYLCASASRVYQETQYFGPGTRLLVL.

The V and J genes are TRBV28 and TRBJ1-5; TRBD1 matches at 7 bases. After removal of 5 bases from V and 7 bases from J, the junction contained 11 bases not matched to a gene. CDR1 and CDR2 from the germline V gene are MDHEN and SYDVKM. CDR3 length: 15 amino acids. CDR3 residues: CASSLRQGEGQPQHF. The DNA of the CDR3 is TGTGCCAGCAGTCTCCGACAGGGAGAAGGCCAGCCCCAGCATTTT.

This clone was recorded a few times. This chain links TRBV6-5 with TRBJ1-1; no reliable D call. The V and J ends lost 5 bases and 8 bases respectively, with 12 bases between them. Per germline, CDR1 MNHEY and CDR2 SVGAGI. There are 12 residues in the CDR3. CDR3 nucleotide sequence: TGTGCCAGCAGTCCCAGCCGGGGAGAAGCTTTCTTT. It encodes CASSPSRGEAFF.

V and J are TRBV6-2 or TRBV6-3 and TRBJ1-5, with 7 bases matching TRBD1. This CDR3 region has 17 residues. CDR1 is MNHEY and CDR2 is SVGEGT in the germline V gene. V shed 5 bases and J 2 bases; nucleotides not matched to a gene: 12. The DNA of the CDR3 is TGTGCCAGCAGTCAGGGAGGAAGGGGGCGAGGCAATCAGCCCCAGCATTTT. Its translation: CASSQGGRGRGNQPQHF.

CDR3 in amino acids: CASSPRGAVTGELFF. In nucleotides, the CDR3 is TGTGCCAGCAGCCCCCGGGGGGCGGTCACCGGGGAGCTGTTTTTT. V is TRBV9 and J is TRBJ2-2; tentative D call: TRBD2 (7 bases). Trimming stripped 4 bases from V and 4 bases from J, with 14 bases between. This CDR3 has 15 amino acids. Germline V lookup: CDR1 SGDLS, CDR2 YYNGEE.

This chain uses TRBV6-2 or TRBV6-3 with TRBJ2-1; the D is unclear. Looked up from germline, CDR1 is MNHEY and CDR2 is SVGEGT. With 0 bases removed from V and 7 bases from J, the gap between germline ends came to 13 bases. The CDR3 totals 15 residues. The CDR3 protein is CASSYSPESRNEQFF. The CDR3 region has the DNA TGTGCCAGCAGTTACTCCCCCGAATCCAGGAATGAGCAGTTCTTC.

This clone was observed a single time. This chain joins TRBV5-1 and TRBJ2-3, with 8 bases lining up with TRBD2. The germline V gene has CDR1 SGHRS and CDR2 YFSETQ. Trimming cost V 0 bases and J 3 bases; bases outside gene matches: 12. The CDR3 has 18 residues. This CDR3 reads CASSLAFISGGPTDTQYF. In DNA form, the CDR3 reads TGCGCCAGCAGCTTGGCCTTTATATCGGGAGGGCCTACAGATACGCAGTATTTT.

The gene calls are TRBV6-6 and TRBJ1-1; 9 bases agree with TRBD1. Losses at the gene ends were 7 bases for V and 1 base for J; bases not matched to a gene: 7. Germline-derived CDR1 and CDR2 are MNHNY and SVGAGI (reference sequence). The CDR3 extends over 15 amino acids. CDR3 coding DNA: TGTGCCAGCACCTGGACAGGGGACTCGAACACTGAAGCTTTCTTT. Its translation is CASTWTGDSNTEAFF.

CDR3: CASISRVGSGRVGNEQFF. CDR3 nucleotides: TGCGCCAGCATCAGTCGAGTTGGGAGCGGGAGGGTAGGGAATGAGCAGTTCTTC. The rearrangement joins TRBV23-1 to TRBJ2-1, with 10 bases matching TRBD2. TRBV23-1 is given ORF status, its function remaining uncertain. After removal of 7 bases from V and 7 bases from J, the junction contained 19 bases not matched to a gene. The CDR3 sequence is 18 residues long.

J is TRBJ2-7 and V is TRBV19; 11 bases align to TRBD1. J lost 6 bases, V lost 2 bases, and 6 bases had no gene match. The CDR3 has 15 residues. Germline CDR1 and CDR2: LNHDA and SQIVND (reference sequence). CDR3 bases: TGTGCCAGTAGTATAAGGGGGACAGGGGGGCCCGAGCAGTACTTC. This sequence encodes CASSIRGTGGPEQYF.

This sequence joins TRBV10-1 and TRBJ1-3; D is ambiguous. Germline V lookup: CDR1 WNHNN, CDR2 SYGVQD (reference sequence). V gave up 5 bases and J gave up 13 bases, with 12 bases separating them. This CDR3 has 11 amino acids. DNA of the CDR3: TGCGCCAGCAGTTCGCGCCTTCATATATATTTT. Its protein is CASSSRLHIYF.

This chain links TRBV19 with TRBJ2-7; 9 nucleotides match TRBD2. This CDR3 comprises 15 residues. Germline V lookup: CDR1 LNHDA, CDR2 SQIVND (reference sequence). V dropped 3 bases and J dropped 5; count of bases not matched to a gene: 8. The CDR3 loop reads CASSMGGLAIHEQYF. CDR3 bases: TGTGCCAGTAGTATGGGGGGACTAGCCATCCACGAGCAGTACTTC.

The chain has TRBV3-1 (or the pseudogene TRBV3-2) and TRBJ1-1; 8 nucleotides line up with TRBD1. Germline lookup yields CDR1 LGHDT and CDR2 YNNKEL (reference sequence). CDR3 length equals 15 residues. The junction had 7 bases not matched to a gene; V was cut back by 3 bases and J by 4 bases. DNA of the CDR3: TGTGCCAGCAGCCACAGGGGGCTGATTGGCACTGAAGCTTTCTTT. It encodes CASSHRGLIGTEAFF.

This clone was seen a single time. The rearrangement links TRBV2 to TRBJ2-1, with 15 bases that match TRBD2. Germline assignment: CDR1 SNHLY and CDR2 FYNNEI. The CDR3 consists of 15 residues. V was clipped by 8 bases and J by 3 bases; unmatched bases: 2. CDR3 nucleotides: TGTGCCAGCCAGGGACTAGCGGGAGGCTACAATGAGCAGTTCTTC. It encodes CASQGLAGGYNEQFF.